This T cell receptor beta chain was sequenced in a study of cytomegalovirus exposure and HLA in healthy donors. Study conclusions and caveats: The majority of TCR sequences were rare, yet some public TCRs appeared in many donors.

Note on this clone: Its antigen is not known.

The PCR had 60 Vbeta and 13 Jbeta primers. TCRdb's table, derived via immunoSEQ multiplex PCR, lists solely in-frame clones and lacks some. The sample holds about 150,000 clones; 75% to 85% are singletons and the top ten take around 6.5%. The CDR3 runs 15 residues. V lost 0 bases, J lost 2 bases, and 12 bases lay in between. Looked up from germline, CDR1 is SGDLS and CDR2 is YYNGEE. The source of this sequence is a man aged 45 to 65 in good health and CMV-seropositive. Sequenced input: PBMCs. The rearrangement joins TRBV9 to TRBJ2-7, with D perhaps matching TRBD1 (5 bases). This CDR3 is CASSVAWGGTYEQYF. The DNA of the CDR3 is TGTGCCAGCAGCGTAGCTTGGGGCGGAACCTACGAGCAGTACTTC.